The present TCR beta chain was sequenced within a study of CD8 T cells in Susac syndrome. In the study overall: Each patient with Susac syndrome, at the time of blood draw, was therapy-naive, on corticosteroids, or on intravenous immunoglobulin alone. Study-wide results and caveats: The total CD8+ repertoires contained about 16 Susac-specific public clones, and the CD8+ TEMRA repertoires contained four to six. Peak Susac CD8+ clonal expansion was seen in TEMRA cells and active patients.

An amount of RNA that ranged from about 0.45 to 1 ug was reverse transcribed with random hexamers. Via MiXCR, TCRdb re-called the immunoSEQ multiplex PCR reads, giving one row per CDR3 protein. This sample has about 84,000 distinct CDR3 sequences, with 90% to 97% found just once. Details on this clonotype: Its antigen remains unidentified.

The sequenced sample consisted of CD8+ T cells from PBMCs. This receptor was taken from a human donor with Susac syndrome.

DNA for the CDR3: TGTGCCAGCAGTTACCAGACATACTACGAGCAGTACGTC. This encodes CASSYQTYYEQYV. V gene TRBV6-2 or TRBV6-3 combines with J gene TRBJ2-7; D is unclear. The CDR3 has 13 amino acids. Germline values: CDR1 MNHEY, CDR2 SVGEGT. V was pared by 2 bases and J by 3 bases, with 8 bases between.